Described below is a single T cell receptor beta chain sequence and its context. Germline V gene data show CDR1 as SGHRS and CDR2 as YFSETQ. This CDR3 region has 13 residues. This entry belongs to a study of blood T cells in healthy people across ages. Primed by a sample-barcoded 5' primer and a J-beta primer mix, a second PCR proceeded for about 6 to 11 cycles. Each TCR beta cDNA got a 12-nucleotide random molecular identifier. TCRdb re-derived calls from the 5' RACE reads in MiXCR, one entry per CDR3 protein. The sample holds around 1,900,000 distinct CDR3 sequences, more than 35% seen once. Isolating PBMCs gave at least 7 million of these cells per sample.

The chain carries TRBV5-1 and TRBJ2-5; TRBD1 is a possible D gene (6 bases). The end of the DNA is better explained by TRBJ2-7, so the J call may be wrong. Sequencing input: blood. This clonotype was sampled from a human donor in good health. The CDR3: CASSPGTFPEQYF. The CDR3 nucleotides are TGCGCCAGCAGCCCTGGGACATTCCCCGAGCAGTACTTC.